This section outlines one TCR beta chain sequence together with its context. No antigen is known for it. PCR primers comprised 60 Vbeta and 13 Jbeta primers. Clones were read by immunoSEQ multiplex PCR, and TCRdb kept only the in-frame ones, dropping some. The sample yields just over 65,000 clones, 75% to 90% seen once. The record originates from a study of cytomegalovirus exposure and HLA in healthy donors. Study-wide points: The authors judged a highly shared variant cluster likely a sequencing artifact.

This CDR3 is 15 amino acids long. Trimming removed 1 base from V and 4 bases from J; junction bases left unmatched: 7. The V gene's germline CDR1 is SGHNT and CDR2 YYREEE (reference sequence). The chain has TRBV5-4 and TRBJ2-5; 7 positions agree with TRBD1. The receptor was derived from a human donor in good health. What was sequenced was PBMCs. For the CDR3, the DNA is TGTGCCAGCAGCTTGAGAGGGGGCGAGGGAGAGACCCAGTACTTC. Translated: CASSLRGGEGETQYF.